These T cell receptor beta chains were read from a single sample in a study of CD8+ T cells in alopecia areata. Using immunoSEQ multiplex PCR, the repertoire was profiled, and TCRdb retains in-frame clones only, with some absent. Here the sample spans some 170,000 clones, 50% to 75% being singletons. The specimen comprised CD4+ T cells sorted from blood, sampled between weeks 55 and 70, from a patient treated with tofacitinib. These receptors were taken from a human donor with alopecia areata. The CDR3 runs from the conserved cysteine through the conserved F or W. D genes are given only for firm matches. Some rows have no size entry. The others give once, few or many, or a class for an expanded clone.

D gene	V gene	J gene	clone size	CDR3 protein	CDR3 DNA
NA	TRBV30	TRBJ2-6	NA	CAWRNPGGTGANVLTF	TGTGCCTGGAGGAACCCAGGGGGGACTGGGGCCAACGTCCTGACTTTC
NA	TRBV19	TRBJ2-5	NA	CASSARGGLYQETQYF	TGTGCCAGTAGTGCCCGCGGGGGCTTGTACCAAGAGACCCAGTACTTC
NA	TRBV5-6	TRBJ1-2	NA	CASSLVRGDGYTF	TGTGCCAGCAGCTTGGTGAGGGGGGATGGCTACACCTTC
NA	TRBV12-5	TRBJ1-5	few	CASGLQKGPQHF	TGTGCTAGTGGTCTCCAAAAGGGGCCCCAGCATTTT
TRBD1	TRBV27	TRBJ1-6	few	CASRVRTGASNSPLHF	TGTGCCAGCAGGGTCCGGACAGGGGCGTCGAATTCACCCCTCCACTTT
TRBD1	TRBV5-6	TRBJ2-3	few	CASSLGTGFTDTQYF	TGTGCCAGCAGCTTGGGGACAGGGTTTACAGATACGCAGTATTTT
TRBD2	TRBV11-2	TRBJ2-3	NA	CASSSGGPSTDTQYF	TGTGCCAGCAGCTCGGGGGGGCCTAGCACAGATACGCAGTATTTT
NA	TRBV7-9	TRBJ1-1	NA	CASSLRAGNTEAFF	TGTGCCAGCAGCTTAAGGGCGGGCAACACTGAAGCTTTCTTT
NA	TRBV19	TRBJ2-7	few	CASKSGSSYEQYF	TGTGCCAGTAAGTCCGGGAGCTCCTACGAGCAGTACTTC
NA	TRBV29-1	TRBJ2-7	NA	CSVRDSTYEQYF	TGCAGCGTCCGGGACTCAACCTACGAGCAGTACTTC
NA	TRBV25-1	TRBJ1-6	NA	CASSRIGGANDSPLHF	TGTGCCAGCAGCCGAATAGGTGGGGCAAATGATTCACCCCTCCACTTT
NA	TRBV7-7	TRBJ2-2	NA	CASSPDLNTGELFF	TGTGCTAGCAGCCCGGACTTAAACACCGGGGAGCTGTTTTTT
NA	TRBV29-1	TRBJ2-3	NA	CSVSLRATDTQYF	TGCAGCGTATCCCTCCGGGCCACAGATACGCAGTATTTT
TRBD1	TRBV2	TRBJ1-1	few	CASRGGQGSEAFF	TGTGCCAGCAGAGGAGGACAGGGATCTGAAGCTTTCTTT
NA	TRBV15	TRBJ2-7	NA	CATSRDRGDYEQYF	TGTGCCACCAGCAGAGATAGGGGCGACTACGAGCAGTACTTC
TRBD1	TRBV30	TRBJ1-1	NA	CAWSVNRGEAFF	TGTGCCTGGAGTGTAAACAGGGGTGAAGCTTTCTTT